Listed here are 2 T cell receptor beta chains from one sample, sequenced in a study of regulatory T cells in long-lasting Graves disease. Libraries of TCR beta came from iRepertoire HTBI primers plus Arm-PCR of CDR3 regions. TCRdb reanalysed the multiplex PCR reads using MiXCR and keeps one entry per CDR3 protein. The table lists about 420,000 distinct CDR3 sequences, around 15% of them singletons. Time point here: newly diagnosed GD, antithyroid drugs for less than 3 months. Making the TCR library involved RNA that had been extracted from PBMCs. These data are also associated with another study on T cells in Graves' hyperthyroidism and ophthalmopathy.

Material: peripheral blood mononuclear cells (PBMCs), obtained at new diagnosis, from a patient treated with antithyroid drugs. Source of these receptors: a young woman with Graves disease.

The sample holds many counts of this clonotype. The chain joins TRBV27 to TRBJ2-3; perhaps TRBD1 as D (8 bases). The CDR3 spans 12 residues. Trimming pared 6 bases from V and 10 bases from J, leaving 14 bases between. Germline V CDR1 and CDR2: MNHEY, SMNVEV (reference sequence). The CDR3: CASRATGGAQYF. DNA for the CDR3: TGTGCCAGCAGAGCTACAGGGGGGGCGCAGTATTTT.

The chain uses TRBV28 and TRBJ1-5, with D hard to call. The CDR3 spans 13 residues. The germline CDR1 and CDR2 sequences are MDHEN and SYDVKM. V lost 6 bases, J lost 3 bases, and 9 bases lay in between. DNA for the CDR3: TGTGCCAGCAGGGGAATCTACAATCAGCCCCAGCATTTT. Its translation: CASRGIYNQPQHF.